This entry lists 22 T cell receptor beta chains sequenced from one sample in a study of control samples from healthy donors and cancer patients. Sequenced by immunoSEQ multiplex PCR; TCRdb stores in-frame clones only, minus some. This listing includes about 200,000 clones. The specimen was blood. The receptors here all came from a woman aged 30 to 39 in good health.

The chain joins TRBV28 to TRBJ1-4; 11 nucleotides agree with TRBD1. Germline V gene lookup returns CDR1 MDHEN and CDR2 SYDVKM. Unmatched junction bases numbered 6, after V lost 4 bases and J lost 8 bases. The CDR3 is made up of 15 amino acids. CDR3 amino acids: CASSSTGTGGEKLFF. The CDR3 nucleotides are TGTGCCAGCAGTTCGACCGGGACAGGGGGGGAAAAACTGTTTTTT.

J is TRBJ1-5 and V is TRBV7-8; D remains unclear. Germline loops: CDR1 SGHVS, CDR2 FQNEAQ. The CDR3 has 12 residues. V lost 5 bases, J lost 7 bases, and 9 bases lay in between. CDR3 sequence reads: CASSKGRQPQHF. The CDR3 DNA reads as TGTGCCAGCAGCAAGGGTCGGCAGCCCCAGCATTTT. The variable domain in full, with the rest retrieved from reference TRBV7-8 and TRBJ1-5, is GAGVSQSPRYKVAKRGQDVALRCDPISGHVSLFWYQQALGQGPEFLTYFQNEAQLDKSGLPSDRFFAERPEGSVSTLKIQRTQQEDSAVYLCASSKGRQPQHFGDGTRLSIL.

The rearrangement joins TRBV28 to TRBJ1-2, with D perhaps TRBD1 (5 bases). CDR3 length equals 15 residues. Trimming pared 5 bases from V and 1 base from J, leaving 14 bases between. CDR1 and CDR2 from the germline V gene are MDHEN and SYDVKM. CDR3 sequence reads: CASSPGGGVNYGYTF. The CDR3 nucleotides are TGTGCCAGCAGTCCGGGTGGGGGGGTTAACTATGGCTACACCTTC.

DNA for the CDR3: TGTGCCAGCAGCTTGGATAGCGGACAGGTCTATGGCTACACCTTC. Its translation is CASSLDSGQVYGYTF. The chain carries TRBV5-6 and TRBJ1-2, with 7 bases fitting TRBD1. The CDR3 loop spans 15 amino acids. Per the germline V gene, CDR1 is SGHDT and CDR2 is YYEEEE. V shed 0 bases and J 4 bases; nucleotides not matched to a gene: 6. Full variable domain (missing parts from reference TRBV5-6 and TRBJ1-2): DAGVTQSPTHLIKTRGQQVTLRCSPKSGHDTVSWYQQALGQGPQFIFQYYEEEERQRGNFPDRFSGHQFPNYSSELNVNALLLGDSALYLCASSLDSGQVYGYTFGSGTRLTVV.

The chain employs TRBV5-1 and TRBJ1-6; D uncertain. The CDR3 has 16 residues. V was pared by 4 bases and J by 0 bases, with 11 bases between. CDR1 is SGHRS and CDR2 is YFSETQ in the germline V gene. The CDR3 region is CASSPRGTSYNSPLHF. Written as DNA, the CDR3 is TGCGCCAGCAGCCCTCGCGGCACCTCCTATAATTCACCCCTCCACTTT. The whole variable domain, remainder taken from reference TRBV5-1 and TRBJ1-6, is KAGVTQTPRYLIKTRGQQVTLSCSPISGHRSVSWYQQTPGQGLQFLFEYFSETQRNKGNFPGRFSGRQFSNSRSEMNVSTLELGDSALYLCASSPRGTSYNSPLHFGNGTRLTVT.

The chain uses TRBV28 and TRBJ2-2; a weak D match, TRBD2 (7 bases). CDR3 length: 13 amino acids. The V end was cut by 6 bases, the J end by 10 bases, with 15 bases between. Germline V gene sequence: CDR1 MDHEN, CDR2 SYDVKM. The DNA of the CDR3 is TGTGCCAGCAGCCCCGGGGGGCCTAAGGAGCTGTTTTTT. Translating gives CASSPGGPKELFF. The full variable domain, rest sourced from reference TRBV28 and TRBJ2-2, is DVKVTQSSRYLVKRTGEKVFLECVQDMDHENMFWYRQDPGLGLRLIYFSYDVKMKEKGDIPEGYSVSREKKERFSLILESASTNQTSMYLCASSPGGPKELFFGEGSRLTVL.

The chain combines TRBV27 with TRBJ2-7, with TRBD2 identical over 14 bases. There are 17 residues in the CDR3. With 2 bases clipped from V and 2 bases from J, the junction kept 5 bases outside the gene matches. CDR1 is MNHEY and CDR2 is SMNVEV in the germline V gene (reference sequence). DNA of the CDR3: TGTGCCAGCAGTTTAAGACTAGCGGGGGGGCCGGCCTACGAGCAGTACTTC. Translated, it gives CASSLRLAGGPAYEQYF.

The chain uses TRBV7-9 and TRBJ2-5; D is undetermined. Germline CDR1 reads SEHNR; CDR2 reads FQNEAQ (reference sequence). The V and J ends lost 7 bases and 7 bases respectively, with 13 bases between them. This CDR3 is 12 amino acids long. Here the CDR3 DNA reads TGTGCCAGCACCCCCTTCGTGGGGACCCAGTACTTC. The encoded protein is CASTPFVGTQYF.

The J gene is TRBJ1-2, the V gene TRBV7-8, with 7 bases matching TRBD1. V gave up 5 bases and J gave up 3 bases; unmatched junction bases: 9. Germline V gene data show CDR1 as SGHVS and CDR2 as FQNEAQ. The length of the CDR3 is 15 residues. DNA for the CDR3: TGTGCCAGCAGCACCTCTTCAGGGGGTCACTATGGCTACACCTTC. This sequence encodes CASSTSSGGHYGYTF.

The rearrangement joins TRBV6-2 or TRBV6-3 to TRBJ1-5; D is unclear. The CDR3 contains 14 residues. Trimming removed 4 bases at V and 3 bases at J, with 10 bases between. Germline lookup yields CDR1 MNHEY and CDR2 SVGEGT. The DNA for the CDR3 is TGTGCCAGCAGTTCAAGGTCGATCAATCAGCCCCAGCATTTT. Its protein is CASSSRSINQPQHF.

The V and J genes are TRBV3-1 (or the pseudogene TRBV3-2) and TRBJ2-7; D is perhaps TRBD2 (6 bases). The V gene's germline CDR1 is LGHDT and CDR2 YNNKEL (reference sequence). The ends were cut back, 4 bases at V and 1 base at J, with 8 bases in the middle. The CDR3 length is 13 residues. DNA for the CDR3: TGTGCCAGCAGCCGGCGGGGTTCCTACGAGCAGTACTTC. Protein sequence: CASSRRGSYEQYF.

V and J are TRBV5-1 and TRBJ2-2, with TRBD1 matching over 10 bases. This CDR3 has 18 residues. Germline V gives CDR1 SGHRS, CDR2 YFSETQ. With 2 bases clipped from V and 3 bases from J, the junction kept 10 bases outside the gene matches. The CDR3 is CASSFPRGGTGDTGELFF. CDR3 bases: TGCGCCAGCAGCTTCCCCCGGGGCGGGACAGGGGACACCGGGGAGCTGTTTTTT.

V usage is TRBV18 and J usage is TRBJ2-1, with 8 bases aligning to TRBD2. Germline V gene data show CDR1 as KGHSH and CDR2 as LQKENI. The CDR3 contains 15 residues. V was clipped by 6 bases and J by 8 bases; unmatched bases: 12. CDR3 sequence (DNA): TGTGCCAGCTCTCCCGGGACTAGTCTTCGCTATGAGCAGTTCTTC. Translation: CASSPGTSLRYEQFF.

V and J are TRBV19 and TRBJ2-7; D unclear. The CDR3 contains 13 residues. V shed 7 bases and J shed 2 bases, with 12 bases lying between them. In germline, CDR1 is LNHDA, CDR2 SQIVND (reference sequence). CDR3 DNA sequence: TGTGCCAGTAAAGCGCCGGAAACCTACGAGCAGTACTTC. Translated: CASKAPETYEQYF. The full variable domain, completed using reference TRBV19 and TRBJ2-7, is DGGITQSPKYLFRKEGQNVTLSCEQNLNHDAMYWYRQDPGQGLRLIYYSQIVNDFQKGDIAEGYSVSREKKESFPLTVTSAQKNPTAFYLCASKAPETYEQYFGPGTRLTVT.

The rearrangement joins TRBV4-1 to TRBJ2-3; no reliable D call. This CDR3 has 15 residues. Germline assignment: CDR1 MGHRA and CDR2 YSYEKL. Trimming removed 3 bases at V and 2 bases at J, with 12 bases between. The CDR3 loop is CASSHSLSITDTQYF. The DNA of the CDR3 is TGCGCCAGCAGCCATAGTCTGAGTATCACAGATACGCAGTATTTT.

The chain combines TRBV11-2 with TRBJ1-1; the D gene is possibly TRBD1 (6 bases). CDR1 is SGHAT and CDR2 is FQNNGV in the germline V gene. This CDR3 is built from 18 residues. The ends were cut back, 0 bases at V and 2 bases at J, with 19 bases in the middle. CDR3 DNA: TGTGCCAGCAGCTTAGAGTCCCCCCAACAGGGCACAAACACTGAAGCTTTCTTT. Translating gives CASSLESPQQGTNTEAFF. Full variable domain (outside the CDR3, taken from reference TRBV11-2 and TRBJ1-1): EAGVAQSPRYKIIEKRQSVAFWCNPISGHATLYWYQQILGQGPKLLIQFQNNGVVDDSQLPKDRFSAERLKGVDSTLKIQPAKLEDSAVYLCASSLESPQQGTNTEAFFGQGTRLTVV.

This rearrangement joins TRBV5-1 to TRBJ1-1; D call uncertain. The CDR3 is 16 amino acids. Germline V gene sequence: CDR1 SGHRS, CDR2 YFSETQ. With 0 bases removed from V and 2 bases from J, the gap between germline ends came to 14 bases. CDR3 in amino acids: CASSLGGYRRNTEAFF. CDR3 coding DNA: TGCGCCAGCAGCTTGGGAGGTTATAGGAGAAACACTGAAGCTTTCTTT.

The chain links TRBV28 to TRBJ1-2; no definite D call. V was shortened by 1 base and J by 6 bases, with 6 bases between the two germline ends. The V gene's germline CDR1 is MDHEN and CDR2 SYDVKM. This CDR3 region has 12 residues. CDR3 DNA: TGTGCCAGCAGTTTATTCGGGCATGGCTACACCTTC. Its translation is CASSLFGHGYTF.

CDR3 nucleotide sequence: TGCAGCGTTGCCAGGGAGGCAGATACGCAGTATTTT. Translation gives CSVAREADTQYF. V usage is TRBV29-1 and J usage is TRBJ2-3; D may be TRBD2 (6 bases). The CDR3 sequence is 12 residues long. The germline V gene has CDR1 SQVTM and CDR2 ANQGSEA. V lost 4 bases and J lost 4, with 9 bases in between.

The J gene is TRBJ1-2, the V gene TRBV28; D gene uncertain. The CDR3 is made up of 12 amino acids. CDR1 is MDHEN and CDR2 is SYDVKM in the germline V gene. V lost 3 bases and J lost 5, with 7 bases in between. DNA of the CDR3: TGTGCCAGCAGTTTTGAGCGGTATGGCTACACCTTC. Protein product: CASSFERYGYTF.

The chain uses TRBV14 and TRBJ2-3; tentatively, D is TRBD1 (5 bases). V was trimmed by 1 base and J by 5 bases, leaving 10 bases between them. Germline loops: CDR1 SGHDN, CDR2 FVKESK. The CDR3 is made up of 14 amino acids. The CDR3 DNA reads as TGTGCCAGCAGCCAAGTAGGGGTTGAAGATACGCAGTATTTT. This gives the protein CASSQVGVEDTQYF.

V is TRBV4-2 and J is TRBJ2-7; perhaps TRBD2 as D (5 bases). Germline V lookup: CDR1 LGHNA, CDR2 YNFKEQ. The CDR3 length is 16 residues. V was cut by 1 base and J by 0 bases, with 13 bases left in between. The CDR3 sequence: CASSQGTLLISYEQYF. The CDR3 DNA is TGTGCCAGCAGCCAAGGGACTTTACTTATCTCCTACGAGCAGTACTTC.